The next 10 T cell receptor beta chains were all read from a single sample in a study of read filtering for tumor transcriptome and immune sequencing. The library was built from 400 to 500 ng RNA with molecular barcoded adaptors for alpha/delta and beta/gamma chains. MiXCR was run by TCRdb on the reads, yielding one entry per CDR3 protein. Of 60,000 to 80,000 distinct CDR3 sequences listed, more than 11% are singletons. The sample consisted of a population of CD138-negative cells sorted from bone marrow. The receptor set was obtained from a donor older than 35 with multiple myeloma.

This clonotype was detected many times. The chain couples TRBV12-3 or TRBV12-4 to TRBJ1-2; tentatively, D is TRBD1 (6 bases). The CDR3 loop spans 14 amino acids. Trimming shortened V by 6 bases and J by 5 bases, and 16 bases separated the two germline ends. The DNA of the CDR3 is TGTGCCAGCAGAGAAGACAGGAAGGTGTATGGCTACACCTTC. Its translation: CASREDRKVYGYTF.

In its sample, this clonotype was seen many times. The chain couples TRBV7-9 to TRBJ2-7, with TRBD2 matching over 7 bases. Per the germline V gene, CDR1 is SEHNR and CDR2 is FQNEAQ (reference sequence). Trimming took 2 bases from V and 5 from J; bases not matched to a gene: 3. The CDR3 loop spans 13 amino acids. CDR3 region: CASSLTSADEQYF. In nucleotides, the CDR3 is TGTGCCAGCAGCTTAACTAGCGCTGACGAGCAGTACTTC.

At least ten counts were recorded for this clonotype. The chain recombines TRBV28 with TRBJ1-4, with TRBD1 as a possible D gene (5 bases). The CDR3 is 14 amino acids. The V gene lost 3 bases and the J gene lost 7 bases, with 12 bases spanning the gap. CDR1 and CDR2 (germline): MDHEN, SYDVKM. CDR3 sequence (DNA): TGTGCCAGCAGTTTGGTGGGGCTCAGTGAAAAACTGTTTTTT. Its protein is CASSLVGLSEKLFF.

This clonotype was recorded at least ten times. The chain joins TRBV12-5 to TRBJ1-4; D is unresolved. The germline V and J ends were trimmed by 7 bases and 8 bases, with 23 bases remaining between them. Germline lookup yields CDR1 LGHNT and CDR2 FRNRAP. CDR3 length equals 16 residues. The CDR3 sequence: CASAPLPGGLGEKLFF. Written as DNA, the CDR3 is TGTGCTAGTGCCCCTCTCCCCGGCGGACTTGGGGAAAAACTGTTTTTT. The complete variable domain, with remaining parts taken from reference TRBV12-5 and TRBJ1-4, reads DARVTQTPRHKVTEMGQEVTMRCQPILGHNTVFWYRQTMMQGLELLAYFRNRAPLDDSGMPKDRFSAEMPDATLATLKIQPSEPRDSAVYFCASAPLPGGLGEKLFFGSGTQLSVL.

The V call is TRBV28, the J call TRBJ2-1; D not resolved. V was cut by 5 bases and J by 6 bases, with 17 bases left in between. The germline gives CDR1 MDHEN, CDR2 SYDVKM. This CDR3 comprises 15 residues. The CDR3 protein is CASSPTAPNSNEQFF. In DNA, the CDR3 is TGTGCCAGCAGTCCAACTGCCCCCAATAGCAATGAGCAGTTCTTC.

In regard to this clonotype: Mismatch with germline at one junction end may stem from a read error. The chain combines TRBV7-4 with TRBJ2-4, with D possibly being TRBD2 (5 bases). The CDR3 runs 16 residues. Germline V gives CDR1 SGHVT, CDR2 SQSDAQ. CDR3 DNA sequence: TGTGCCAGCAGCGACGGACTCTGCCTTGTCAAAGACATTCAGTACTTC. Amino acid sequence: CASSDGLCLVKDIQYF.

V and J are TRBV29-1 and TRBJ2-1; possible D gene TRBD2, 6 bases. Trimming left V 3 bases short and J 6 bases short, with 12 bases between. The CDR3 sequence is 13 residues long. Looked up from germline, CDR1 is SQVTM and CDR2 is ANQGSEA. CDR3 region: CSVEFATSNEQFF. The CDR3 coding sequence is TGCAGCGTTGAGTTTGCGACTAGCAATGAGCAGTTCTTC.

This clonotype was detected ten times or more. V gene TRBV6-2 or TRBV6-3 combines with J gene TRBJ1-5; D remains unclear. Trimming cost V 0 bases and J 0 bases, with 18 bases left between them. Germline CDR1 is MNHEY and CDR2 is SVGEGT. The CDR3 extends over 19 amino acids. The CDR3 nucleotides are TGTGCCAGCAGTTACTCGTCGGCAGTACGATCTTATAGCAATCAGCCCCAGCATTTT. This gives the protein CASSYSSAVRSYSNQPQHF.

This clonotype was observed at least ten times. The chain has TRBV7-6 and TRBJ2-6; tentative D call: TRBD1 (5 bases). Germline loops: CDR1 SGHVS, CDR2 FNYEAQ. CDR3 length: 18 amino acids. V lost 1 base, J lost 0 bases, and 13 bases lay in between. CDR3 nucleotide sequence: TGTGCCAGCAGCTTAGGGTGGGGCGGAAACTCTGGGGCCAACGTCCTGACTTTC. This translates into CASSLGWGGNSGANVLTF.

This chain uses TRBV29-1 with TRBJ2-7; no firm D call. The V end was cut by 4 bases, the J end by 2 bases, with 9 bases between. The V gene's germline CDR1 is SQVTM and CDR2 ANQGSEA. The CDR3 runs 12 residues. CDR3 DNA: TGCAGCGTTGGGGCAGCACCCTACGAGCAGTACTTC. It translates to CSVGAAPYEQYF.